This TCR beta chain comes out of a study of beta chain features in type 1 diabetes. Study-wide background: Cells sorted and examined across all samples totaled nearly 110,000,000. Study-wide findings and caveats: Among type 1 diabetes patients, VDJ junctions had fewer insertions and more deletions.

This clone has only a few counts. Its target is not known. The sample holds other DNA sequences that translate to the same CDR3. Markers CD45RO/CCR7/CD25/CD127/CD95/CD27 served to sort CD4+ naive, central memory, regulatory and stem cell-like memory cells. TCRB transcripts that were expressed got sequenced, as all of the isolated RNA had been reverse transcribed. Profiled with immunoSEQ multiplex PCR; TCRdb holds only in-frame clones, not every one. The data contain more than 300,000 clones, approximately 8% of them singletons. This clonotype was obtained from a woman under 30 in good health. Sequencing input: central memory CD4+ T cells from blood.

CDR3 sequence reads: CASSFGVLETQYF. CDR3 nucleotides: TGTGCCAGCAGTTTCGGAGTCCTAGAGACCCAGTACTTC. This sequence joins TRBV28 and TRBJ2-5; D not certain. With 3 bases removed from V and 4 bases from J, the gap between germline ends came to 9 bases. CDR3 length equals 13 residues. Germline assignment: CDR1 MDHEN and CDR2 SYDVKM.